A single sample gave rise to the 10 T cell receptor beta chains below, sequenced in a study of OX40 agonist ivuxolimab in advanced cancers. Using immunoSEQ multiplex PCR, the repertoire was profiled, and TCRdb retains in-frame clones only, with some absent. The sample includes 60,000 to 70,000 clones, roughly 87% seen only once; the top ten take about 2.3%. This specimen was CD4+ or CD8+ T cells sorted from blood, taken in a trial of the OX40 agonist ivuxolimab. The receptors here all came from an adult with an advanced solid tumor such as melanoma, head and neck, liver or kidney cancer.

The chain carries TRBV29-1 and TRBJ2-5; perhaps TRBD2 as D (5 bases). The J call may be faulty, since TRBJ2-7 better matches the DNA end. The germline V gene encodes CDR1 SQVTM and CDR2 ANQGSEA. The CDR3 sequence is 12 residues long. CDR3 nucleotides: TGCAGCGTTGAAGGTCTGGGAGCCGAGCAGTACTTC. Amino acid sequence: CSVEGLGAEQYF.

This chain links TRBV6-5 with TRBJ1-1, with D unclear. Germline CDR1 is MNHEY and CDR2 is SVGAGI. The CDR3 is 14 amino acids. The germline V and J ends were trimmed by 2 bases and 1 base, with 8 bases remaining between them. For the CDR3, the DNA is TGTGCCAGCAGTTACGATCTCGGGAACACTGAAGCTTTCTTT. Translated: CASSYDLGNTEAFF.

This clone was recorded a few times. The V gene is TRBV7-2, the J gene TRBJ1-5; possibly TRBD1 for D (5 bases). Germline CDR1 and CDR2: SGHTA and FQGNSA. Deletions cut 4 bases from V and 6 bases from J, with 13 bases between. The CDR3 consists of 14 residues. CDR3: CASSSYLQGQPQHF. The DNA of the CDR3 is TGTGCCAGCAGCTCCTACCTCCAGGGTCAGCCCCAGCATTTT. The whole variable domain, remainder taken from reference TRBV7-2 and TRBJ1-5, is GAGVSQSPSNKVTEKGKDVELRCDPISGHTALYWYRQSLGQGLEFLIYFQGNSAPDKSGLPSDRFSAERTGGSVSTLTIQRTQQEDSAVYLCASSSYLQGQPQHFGDGTRLSIL.

The chain links TRBV27 to TRBJ1-2, with 7 bases aligning to TRBD1. The V and J ends lost 10 bases and 4 bases, in that order; junction bases with no gene match: 15. CDR1 and CDR2 from the germline V gene are MNHEY and SMNVEV (reference sequence). There are 15 residues in the CDR3. Written as DNA, the CDR3 is TGTGCCACCTCGAGAGACAGGGTCGGCGCCTATGGCTACACCTTC. This sequence encodes CATSRDRVGAYGYTF.

The chain combines TRBV5-4 with TRBJ2-3; D gene ambiguous. Looked up from germline, CDR1 is SGHNT and CDR2 is YYREEE (reference sequence). Trimming pared 0 bases from V and 4 bases from J, leaving 3 bases between. The CDR3 is 12 amino acids. The chain's CDR3 is CASSLVADTQYF. CDR3 in DNA: TGTGCCAGCAGCTTGGTAGCAGATACGCAGTATTTT.

The V gene is TRBV12-5, the J gene TRBJ2-7; possible D gene TRBD2, 5 bases. V lost 1 base and J 2 bases, leaving 9 bases between the germline ends. CDR1 is LGHNT and CDR2 is FRNRAP in the germline V gene. This CDR3 has 14 amino acids. DNA for the CDR3: TGTGCTAGTGGTTTGGGTAGCGCGACCTACGAGCAGTACTTC. It yields the protein CASGLGSATYEQYF.

This chain connects TRBV19 to TRBJ2-2; 8 positions agree with TRBD2. Germline trimming cut 10 bases from V and 5 bases from J; bases unmatched to any gene: 9. This CDR3 spans 14 amino acids. The V gene's germline CDR1 is LNHDA and CDR2 SQIVND (reference sequence). This CDR3 reads CATDGREGTGELFF. The CDR3, as DNA: TGTGCCACCGATGGTCGGGAGGGGACCGGGGAGCTGTTTTTT.

The chain has TRBV18 and TRBJ1-5, with D possibly matching TRBD1 (6 bases). This CDR3 has 14 residues. Germline values: CDR1 KGHSH, CDR2 LQKENI. The V and J ends lost 3 bases and 8 bases respectively, with 14 bases between them. In DNA form, the CDR3 reads TGTGCCAGCTCACCGCGAGGGGGAGCGGAGCCCCAGCATTTT. It translates to CASSPRGGAEPQHF.

The rearrangement links TRBV27 to TRBJ2-7; 12 bases fit TRBD2. The germline gives CDR1 MNHEY, CDR2 SMNVEV (reference sequence). Unmatched junction bases numbered 7, after V lost 6 bases and J lost 4 bases. CDR3 length: 15 residues. This chain's CDR3 is CASRKTSGSSYEQYF. The CDR3 nucleotides read TGTGCCAGCAGAAAGACTAGCGGGAGTTCGTACGAGCAGTACTTC.

V gene TRBV6-4 combines with J gene TRBJ2-4; TRBD1 aligns across 10 bases. The CDR3 sequence is 13 residues long. The germline V gene encodes CDR1 MRHNA and CDR2 SNTAGT. V was clipped by 5 bases and J by 7 bases; unmatched bases: 2. In DNA form, the CDR3 reads TGTGCCAGCAGTCCGGACAGGGGGAACATTCAGTACTTC. This translates into CASSPDRGNIQYF.